This T cell receptor beta chain stems from a study of CD8 T cells in Susac syndrome. Points from the study as a whole: The study conceded that its TCR sequencing and HLA analysis involved relatively few individuals.

A remark on this clonotype: Its target is unknown.

Random hexamers were used to reverse transcribe an amount of roughly 0.45 to 1 ug RNA. An immunoSEQ multiplex PCR generated amplified TCR beta CDR3 products spanning 54 Vbeta and 13 Jbeta. One entry per CDR3 protein, called by TCRdb with MiXCR from the immunoSEQ multiplex PCR reads. This sample carries 110,000 or so distinct CDR3 sequences, roughly 96% of them seen once, and the ten largest clones take around 0.1%. In contrast to the negatively isolated CD8+ and CD4+ T cells, TEMRA cells were FACS-enriched. The receptor's source is a human donor in good health. The sequencing input was CD4+ T cells from PBMCs.

CDR3 region: CATSVERVAKNIQYF. DNA for the CDR3: TGTGCCACCAGTGTGGAGAGAGTAGCCAAAAACATTCAGTACTTC. The chain uses TRBV24-1 and TRBJ2-4; D unresolved. The CDR3 is 15 residues long. The V gene lost 5 bases and the J gene lost 0 bases, with 10 bases spanning the gap. Germline V CDR1 and CDR2: KGHDR, SFDVKD.